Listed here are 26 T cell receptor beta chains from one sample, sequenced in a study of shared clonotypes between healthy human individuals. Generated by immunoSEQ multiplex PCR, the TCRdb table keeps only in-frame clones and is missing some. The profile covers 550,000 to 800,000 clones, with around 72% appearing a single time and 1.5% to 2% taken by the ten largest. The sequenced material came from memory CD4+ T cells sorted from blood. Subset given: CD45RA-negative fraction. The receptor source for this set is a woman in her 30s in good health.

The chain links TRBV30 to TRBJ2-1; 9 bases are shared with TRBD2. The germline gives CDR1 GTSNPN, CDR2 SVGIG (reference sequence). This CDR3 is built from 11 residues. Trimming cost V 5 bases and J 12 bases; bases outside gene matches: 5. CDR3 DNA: TGTGCCTGGGGATATAGCGGGAGGCAGTTCTTC. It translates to CAWGYSGRQFF.

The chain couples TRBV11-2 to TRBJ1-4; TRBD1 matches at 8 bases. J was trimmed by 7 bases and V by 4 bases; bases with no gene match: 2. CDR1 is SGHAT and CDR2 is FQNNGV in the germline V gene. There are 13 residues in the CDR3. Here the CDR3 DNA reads TGTGCCAGCAGCTGGACAGGGTTTGAAAAACTGTTTTTT. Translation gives CASSWTGFEKLFF.

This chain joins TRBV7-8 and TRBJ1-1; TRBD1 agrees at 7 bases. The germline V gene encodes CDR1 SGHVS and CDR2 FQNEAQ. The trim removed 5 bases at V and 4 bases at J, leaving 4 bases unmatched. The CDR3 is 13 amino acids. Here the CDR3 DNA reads TGTGCCAGCAGCCTCAGGGGGATCACTGAAGCTTTCTTT. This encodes CASSLRGITEAFF.

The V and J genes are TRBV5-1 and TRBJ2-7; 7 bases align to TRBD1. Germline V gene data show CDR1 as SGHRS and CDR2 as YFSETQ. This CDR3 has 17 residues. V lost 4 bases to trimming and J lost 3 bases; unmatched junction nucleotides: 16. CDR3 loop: CASSTGTVGGIHYEQYF. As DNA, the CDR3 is TGCGCCAGCAGCACCGGGACAGTCGGAGGTATACACTACGAGCAGTACTTC.

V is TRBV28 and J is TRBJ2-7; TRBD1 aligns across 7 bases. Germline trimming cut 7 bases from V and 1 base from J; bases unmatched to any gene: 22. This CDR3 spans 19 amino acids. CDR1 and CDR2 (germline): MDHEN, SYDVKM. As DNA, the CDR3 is TGTGCCAGCAAGGGGATGTTTGGCAGGGACAGTACGAGGTCCTACGAGCAGTACTTC. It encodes CASKGMFGRDSTRSYEQYF.

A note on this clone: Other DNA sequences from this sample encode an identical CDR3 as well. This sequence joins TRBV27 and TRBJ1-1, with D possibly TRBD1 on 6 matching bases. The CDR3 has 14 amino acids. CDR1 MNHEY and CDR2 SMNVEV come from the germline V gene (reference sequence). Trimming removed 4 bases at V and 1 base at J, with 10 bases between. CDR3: CASSSGRGNTEAFF. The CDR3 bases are TGTGCCAGCAGTTCTGGCAGGGGGAACACTGAAGCTTTCTTT.

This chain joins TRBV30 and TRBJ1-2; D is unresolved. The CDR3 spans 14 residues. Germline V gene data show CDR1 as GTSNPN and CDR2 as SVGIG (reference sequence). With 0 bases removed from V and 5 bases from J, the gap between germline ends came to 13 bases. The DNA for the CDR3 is TGTGCCTGGAGTGTACGCGGTTTTCATTATGGCTACACCTTC. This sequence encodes CAWSVRGFHYGYTF.

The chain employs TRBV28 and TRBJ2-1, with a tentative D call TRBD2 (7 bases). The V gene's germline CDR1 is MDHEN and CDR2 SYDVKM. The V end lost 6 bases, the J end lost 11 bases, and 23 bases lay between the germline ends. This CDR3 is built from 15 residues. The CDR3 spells CASSSPGGLKGQQFF. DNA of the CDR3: TGTGCCAGCAGCAGCCCCGGGGGGCTTAAGGGGCAGCAGTTCTTC. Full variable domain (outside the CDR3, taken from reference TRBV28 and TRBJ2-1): DVKVTQSSRYLVKRTGEKVFLECVQDMDHENMFWYRQDPGLGLRLIYFSYDVKMKEKGDIPEGYSVSREKKERFSLILESASTNQTSMYLCASSSPGGLKGQQFFGPGTRLTVL.

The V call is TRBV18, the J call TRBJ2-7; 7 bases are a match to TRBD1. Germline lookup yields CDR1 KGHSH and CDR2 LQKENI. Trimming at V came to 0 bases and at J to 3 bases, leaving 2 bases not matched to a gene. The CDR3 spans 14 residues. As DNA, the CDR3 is TGTGCCAGCTCACCACCGGGACAGAGCTACGAGCAGTACTTC. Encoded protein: CASSPPGQSYEQYF.

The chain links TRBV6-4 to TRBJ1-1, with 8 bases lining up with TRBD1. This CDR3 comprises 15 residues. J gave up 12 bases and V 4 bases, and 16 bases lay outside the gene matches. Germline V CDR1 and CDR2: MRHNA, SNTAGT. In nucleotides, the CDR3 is TGTGCCAGCAGTGCCTCGGGACAGGCCGGCCCAGGGACTTTCTTT. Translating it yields CASSASGQAGPGTFF.

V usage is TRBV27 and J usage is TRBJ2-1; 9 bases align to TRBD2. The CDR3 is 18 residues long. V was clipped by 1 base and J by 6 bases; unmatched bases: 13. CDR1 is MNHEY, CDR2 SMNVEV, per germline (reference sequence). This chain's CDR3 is CASSLLGSGRKRANEQFF. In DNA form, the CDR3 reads TGTGCCAGCAGTTTATTAGGTAGCGGGAGAAAAAGGGCCAATGAGCAGTTCTTC.

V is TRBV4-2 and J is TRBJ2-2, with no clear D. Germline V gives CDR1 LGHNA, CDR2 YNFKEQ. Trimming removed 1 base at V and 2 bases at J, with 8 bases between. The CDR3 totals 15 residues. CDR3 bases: TGTGCCAGCAGCCAAGTTATCGCTAACACCGGGGAGCTGTTTTTT. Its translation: CASSQVIANTGELFF.

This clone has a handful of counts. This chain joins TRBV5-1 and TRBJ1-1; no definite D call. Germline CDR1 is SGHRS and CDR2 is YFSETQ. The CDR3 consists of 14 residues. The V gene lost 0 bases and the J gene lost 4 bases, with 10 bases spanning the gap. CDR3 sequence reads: CASSLDPSGTEAFF. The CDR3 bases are TGCGCCAGCAGCTTGGACCCCTCGGGCACTGAAGCTTTCTTT.

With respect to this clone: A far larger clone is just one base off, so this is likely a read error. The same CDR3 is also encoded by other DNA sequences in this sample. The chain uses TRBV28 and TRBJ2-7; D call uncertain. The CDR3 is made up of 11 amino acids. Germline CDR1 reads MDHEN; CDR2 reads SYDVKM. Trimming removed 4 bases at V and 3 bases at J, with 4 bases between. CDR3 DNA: TGTGCCAGCAGTTCCAACTACGAGCAGTACTTC. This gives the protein CASSSNYEQYF.

The CDR3 loop reads CASSGQLETEAFF. CDR3 sequence (DNA): TGTGCCAGCAGTGGACAGCTCGAGACTGAAGCTTTCTTT. The V and J genes are TRBV6-1 and TRBJ1-1, with D perhaps TRBD1 (5 bases). V was trimmed by 4 bases and J by 5 bases, leaving 11 bases between them. In germline, CDR1 is MNHNS, CDR2 SASEGT. The CDR3 length is 13 residues.

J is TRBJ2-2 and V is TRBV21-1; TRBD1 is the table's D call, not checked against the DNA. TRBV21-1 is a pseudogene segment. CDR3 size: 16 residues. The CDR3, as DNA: TGTGCCAGCAGCACTGCCGGGACAGGGTCTTCCGGGGAGCTGTTTTTT. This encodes CASSTAGTGSSGELFF.

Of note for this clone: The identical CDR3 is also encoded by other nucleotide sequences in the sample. CDR3 sequence: CASSSGQNYGYTF. CDR3 in DNA: TGTGCCAGCAGTTCTGGGCAGAACTATGGCTACACCTTC. V usage is TRBV28 and J usage is TRBJ1-2; D not certain. This CDR3 is built from 13 residues. V was pared by 4 bases and J by 2 bases, with 8 bases between. Per the germline V gene, CDR1 is MDHEN and CDR2 is SYDVKM.

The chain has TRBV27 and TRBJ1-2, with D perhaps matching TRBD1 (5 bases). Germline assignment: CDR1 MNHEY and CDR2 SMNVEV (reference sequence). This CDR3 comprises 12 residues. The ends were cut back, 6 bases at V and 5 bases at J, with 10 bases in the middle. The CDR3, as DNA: TGTGCCAGCAGGGGACGGGGGTATGGCTACACCTTC. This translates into CASRGRGYGYTF.

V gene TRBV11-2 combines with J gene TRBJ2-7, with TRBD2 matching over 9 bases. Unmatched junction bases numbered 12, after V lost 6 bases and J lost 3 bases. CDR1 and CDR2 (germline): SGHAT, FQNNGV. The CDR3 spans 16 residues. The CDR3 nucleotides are TGTGCCAGCAGACGGGGTGGTAGCGGGAGATTCTACGAGCAGTACTTC. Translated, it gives CASRRGGSGRFYEQYF.

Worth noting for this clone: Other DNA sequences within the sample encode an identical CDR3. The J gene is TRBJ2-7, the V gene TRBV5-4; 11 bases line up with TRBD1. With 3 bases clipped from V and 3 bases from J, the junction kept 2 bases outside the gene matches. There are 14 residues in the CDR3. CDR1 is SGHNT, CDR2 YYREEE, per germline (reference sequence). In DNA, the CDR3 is TGTGCCAGCAGCTCCGGGACAGGGGGCTACGAGCAGTACTTC. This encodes CASSSGTGGYEQYF.

CDR3 sequence (DNA): TGTGCCAGCAGTTACTCGATAGGACAGGGGGCAGACGAGCAGTACTTC. Protein: CASSYSIGQGADEQYF. J is TRBJ2-7 and V is TRBV6-5; 11 bases align to TRBD1. Germline loops: CDR1 MNHEY, CDR2 SVGAGI. The CDR3 spans 16 residues. V lost 0 bases, J lost 5 bases, and 6 bases stayed unmatched.

In DNA, the CDR3 is TGCAGCGCCCAGGGCCTCGCAGGGAATGAGCAGTTCTTC. Its translation is CSAQGLAGNEQFF. The J gene is TRBJ2-1, the V gene TRBV29-1, with D perhaps matching TRBD1 (5 bases). This CDR3 comprises 13 residues. The V gene lost 7 bases and the J gene lost 7 bases, with 17 bases spanning the gap. Looked up from germline, CDR1 is SQVTM and CDR2 is ANQGSEA.

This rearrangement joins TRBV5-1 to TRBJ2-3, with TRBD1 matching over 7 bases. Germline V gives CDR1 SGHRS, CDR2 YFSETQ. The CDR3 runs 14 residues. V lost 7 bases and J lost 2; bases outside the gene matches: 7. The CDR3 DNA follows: TGCGCCAGCGGAATGACAGGGTACACAGATACGCAGTATTTT. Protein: CASGMTGYTDTQYF.

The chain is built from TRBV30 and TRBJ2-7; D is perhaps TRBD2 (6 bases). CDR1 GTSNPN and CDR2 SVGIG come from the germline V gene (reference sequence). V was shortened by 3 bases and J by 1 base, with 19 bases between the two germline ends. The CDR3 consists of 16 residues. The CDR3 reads CAWRTGWGVESYEQYF. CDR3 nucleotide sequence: TGTGCCTGGAGAACCGGATGGGGGGTAGAGTCCTACGAGCAGTACTTC.

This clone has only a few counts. In DNA, the CDR3 is TGTGCCAGCAGCACACCCCTGGCGCGGTTGGACTACGAGCAGTACTTC. Its translation: CASSTPLARLDYEQYF. The chain uses TRBV9 and TRBJ2-7; D not resolved. This CDR3 comprises 16 residues. V shed 4 bases and J shed 3 bases, with 20 bases lying between them. Germline lookup yields CDR1 SGDLS and CDR2 YYNGEE.

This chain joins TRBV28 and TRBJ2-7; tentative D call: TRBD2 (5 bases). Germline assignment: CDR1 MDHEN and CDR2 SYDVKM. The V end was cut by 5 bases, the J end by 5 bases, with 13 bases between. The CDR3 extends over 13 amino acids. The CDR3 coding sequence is TGTGCCAGCAGTCCCCCCGGGGTCCACGAGCAGTACTTC. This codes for CASSPPGVHEQYF.